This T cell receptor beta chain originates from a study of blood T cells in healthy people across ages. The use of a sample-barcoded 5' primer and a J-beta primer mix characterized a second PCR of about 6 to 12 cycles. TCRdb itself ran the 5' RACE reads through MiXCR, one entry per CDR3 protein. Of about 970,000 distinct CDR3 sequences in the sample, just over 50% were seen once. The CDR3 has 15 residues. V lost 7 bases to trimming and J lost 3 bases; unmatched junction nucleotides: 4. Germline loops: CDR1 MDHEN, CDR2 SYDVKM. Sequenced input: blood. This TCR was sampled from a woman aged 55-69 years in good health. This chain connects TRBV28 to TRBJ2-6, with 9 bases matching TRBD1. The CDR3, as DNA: TGTGCCAGCAAAACAGGGGGCGGTGGGGCCAACGTCCTGACTTTC. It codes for CASKTGGGGANVLTF.